This note documents a single T cell receptor (beta chain) sequence. V was clipped by 4 bases and J by 6 bases; unmatched bases: 6. The CDR3 spans 14 residues. CDR1 SGDLS and CDR2 YYNGEE come from the germline V gene. This entry is derived from a study of naive CD8 T cells in extremely preterm neonates. Profiled with immunoSEQ multiplex PCR; TCRdb holds only in-frame clones, not every one. Among around 5,000 clones listed, approximately 96% were seen once. This sequence joins TRBV9 and TRBJ2-2; 7 nucleotides line up with TRBD2. The sequence came from a human donor in good health. The specimen was naive CD8+ T cells from blood. The CDR3 DNA reads TGTGCCAGCAGCCTCCGGACTAGTCCCGGGGAGCTGTTTTTT. Residues: CASSLRTSPGELFF. Based on the CDR3 plus reference TRBV9 and TRBJ2-2, the full variable domain is DSGVTQTPKHLITATGQRVTLRCSPRSGDLSVYWYQQSLDQGLQFLIQYYNGEERAKGNILERFSAQQFPDLHSELNLSSLELGDSALYFCASSLRTSPGELFFGEGSRLTVL.